One sample yielded the 5 T cell receptor beta chains listed below, sequenced in a study of shared clonotypes between healthy human individuals. Some clones are missing from TCRdb's copy, which holds only in-frame ones; the method was immunoSEQ multiplex PCR. Counted here are fewer than 350,000 clones, over 75% occurring once; the ten biggest clones make up 15% to 20%. Sequenced input: memory CD8+ T cells sorted from blood. Subset here: CD45RO+ cells pooled with CCR7-negative TemRA cells. The receptor set was obtained from a man aged 18 to 30 in good health.

This sequence joins TRBV5-4 and TRBJ1-6; D may be TRBD1 (6 bases). Trimming removed 4 bases at V and 6 bases at J, with 14 bases between. This CDR3 has 15 amino acids. Germline V gene lookup returns CDR1 SGHNT and CDR2 YYREEE (reference sequence). The CDR3 loop is CASSPGDGGNSPLHF. The DNA of the CDR3 is TGTGCCAGCAGCCCAGGGGACGGGGGTAATTCACCCCTCCACTTT. Combining the CDR3 with reference TRBV5-4 and TRBJ1-6 gives the whole variable domain ETGVTQSPTHLIKTRGQQVTLRCSSQSGHNTVSWYQQALGQGPQFIFQYYREEENGRGNFPPRFSGLQFPNYSSELNVNALELDDSALYLCASSPGDGGNSPLHFGNGTRLTVT.

The chain links TRBV30 to TRBJ2-1, with 7 bases matching TRBD2. The ends lost 0 bases at V and 3 bases at J; junction bases unmatched: 2. This CDR3 contains 14 residues. The germline CDR1 and CDR2 sequences are GTSNPN and SVGIG (reference sequence). CDR3 residues: CAWSVERGYNEQFF. The DNA for the CDR3 is TGTGCCTGGAGTGTGGAGCGGGGCTACAATGAGCAGTTCTTC.

This clone was observed at least ten times. A much larger clone lies a single base off, so this may be a read error. Other DNA sequences in this specimen translate into the identical CDR3. The V call is TRBV7-8, the J call TRBJ2-7, with TRBD1 matching 7 bases. After removal of 1 base from V and 2 bases from J, the junction contained 2 bases not matched to a gene. The germline V gene encodes CDR1 SGHVS and CDR2 FQNEAQ. CDR3 length equals 14 residues. The CDR3: CASSLGQGAYEQYF. The CDR3, as DNA: TGTGCCAGCAGCTTAGGTCAGGGGGCCTACGAGCAGTACTTC.

The gene calls are TRBV7-9 and TRBJ1-1; D possibly corresponds to TRBD1 (6 bases). CDR3 length: 15 amino acids. Trimming removed 6 bases at V and 0 bases at J, with 14 bases between. In germline, CDR1 is SEHNR, CDR2 FQNEAQ (reference sequence). Here the CDR3 DNA reads TGTGCCAGCAGATCCCCGGGGGCGGTGAACACTGAAGCTTTCTTT. It yields the protein CASRSPGAVNTEAFF.

This chain links TRBV5-1 with TRBJ1-5; TRBD1 might be the D (5 bases). Germline assignment: CDR1 SGHRS and CDR2 YFSETQ. CDR3 length: 14 residues. V gave up 4 bases and J gave up 5 bases, with 13 bases separating them. CDR3 in DNA: TGCGCCAGCAGCCCTGACAGAAACCATCAGCCCCAGCATTTT. This encodes CASSPDRNHQPQHF. Using reference TRBV5-1 and TRBJ1-5 for the parts outside the CDR3, the full variable domain is KAGVTQTPRYLIKTRGQQVTLSCSPISGHRSVSWYQQTPGQGLQFLFEYFSETQRNKGNFPGRFSGRQFSNSRSEMNVSTLELGDSALYLCASSPDRNHQPQHFGDGTRLSIL.